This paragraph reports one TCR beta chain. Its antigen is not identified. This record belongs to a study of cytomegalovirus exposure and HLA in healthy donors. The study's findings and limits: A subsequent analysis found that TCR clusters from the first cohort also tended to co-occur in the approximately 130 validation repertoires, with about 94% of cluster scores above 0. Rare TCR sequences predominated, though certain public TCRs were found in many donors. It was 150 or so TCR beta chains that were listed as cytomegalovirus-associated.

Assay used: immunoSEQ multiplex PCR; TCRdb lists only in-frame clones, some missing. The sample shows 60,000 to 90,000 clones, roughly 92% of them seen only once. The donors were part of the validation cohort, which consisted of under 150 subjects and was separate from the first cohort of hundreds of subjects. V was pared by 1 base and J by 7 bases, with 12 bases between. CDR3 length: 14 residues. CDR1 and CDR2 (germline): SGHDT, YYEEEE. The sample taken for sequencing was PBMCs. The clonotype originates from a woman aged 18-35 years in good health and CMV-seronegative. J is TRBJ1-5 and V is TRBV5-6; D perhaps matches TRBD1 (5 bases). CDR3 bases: TGTGCCAGCAGCTTGCAGGGAGGCGCCCAGCCCCAGCATTTT. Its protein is CASSLQGGAQPQHF. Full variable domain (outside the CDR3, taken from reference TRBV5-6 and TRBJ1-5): DAGVTQSPTHLIKTRGQQVTLRCSPKSGHDTVSWYQQALGQGPQFIFQYYEEEERQRGNFPDRFSGHQFPNYSSELNVNALLLGDSALYLCASSLQGGAQPQHFGDGTRLSIL.